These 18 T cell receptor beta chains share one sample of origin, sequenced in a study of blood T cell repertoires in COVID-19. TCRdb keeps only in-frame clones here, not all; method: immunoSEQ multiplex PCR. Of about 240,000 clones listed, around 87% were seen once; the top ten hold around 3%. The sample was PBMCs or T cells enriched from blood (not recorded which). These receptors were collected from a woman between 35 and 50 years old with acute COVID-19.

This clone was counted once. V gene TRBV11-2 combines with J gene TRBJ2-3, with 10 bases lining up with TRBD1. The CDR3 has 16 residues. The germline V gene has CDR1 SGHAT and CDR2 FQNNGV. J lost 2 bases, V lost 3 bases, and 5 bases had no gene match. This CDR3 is CASSFTGTGVTDTQYF. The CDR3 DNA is TGTGCCAGCAGCTTTACCGGGACAGGGGTCACAGATACGCAGTATTTT.

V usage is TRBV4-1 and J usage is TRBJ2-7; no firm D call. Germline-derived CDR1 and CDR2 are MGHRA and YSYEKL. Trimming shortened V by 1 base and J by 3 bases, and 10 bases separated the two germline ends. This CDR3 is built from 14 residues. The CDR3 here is CASSQGTVNYEQYF. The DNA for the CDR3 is TGCGCCAGCAGCCAAGGTACAGTAAACTACGAGCAGTACTTC.

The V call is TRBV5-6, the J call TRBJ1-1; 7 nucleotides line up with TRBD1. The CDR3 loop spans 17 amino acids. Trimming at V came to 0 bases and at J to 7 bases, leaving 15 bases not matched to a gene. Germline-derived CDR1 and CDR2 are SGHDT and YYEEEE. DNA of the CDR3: TGTGCCAGCAGCTTGGCCAAGGGGGCGCGAATTGAGGGTGAAGCTTTCTTT. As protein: CASSLAKGARIEGEAFF.

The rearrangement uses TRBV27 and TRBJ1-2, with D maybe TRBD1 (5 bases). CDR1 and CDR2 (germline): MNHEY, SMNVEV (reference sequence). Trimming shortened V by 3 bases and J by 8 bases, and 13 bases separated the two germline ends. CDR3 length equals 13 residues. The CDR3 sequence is CASSFKGRRGYTF. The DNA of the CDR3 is TGTGCCAGCAGTTTCAAGGGGCGCCGGGGCTACACCTTC.

The CDR3 loop reads CASKRGSNVGEQFF. CDR3 bases: TGTGCCAGCAAGCGCGGGAGTAACGTGGGTGAGCAGTTCTTC. This rearrangement joins TRBV6-5 to TRBJ2-1; 7 bases are a match to TRBD2. Trimming removed 7 bases from V and 9 bases from J; junction bases left unmatched: 12. This CDR3 contains 14 residues. Germline-derived CDR1 and CDR2 are MNHEY and SVGAGI.

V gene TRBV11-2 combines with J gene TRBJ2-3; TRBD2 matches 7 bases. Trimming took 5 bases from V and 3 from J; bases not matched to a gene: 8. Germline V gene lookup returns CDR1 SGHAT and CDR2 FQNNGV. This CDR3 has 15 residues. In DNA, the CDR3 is TGTGCCAGCAGCGGGAGGGCCCCTCCTACAGATACGCAGTATTTT. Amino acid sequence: CASSGRAPPTDTQYF.

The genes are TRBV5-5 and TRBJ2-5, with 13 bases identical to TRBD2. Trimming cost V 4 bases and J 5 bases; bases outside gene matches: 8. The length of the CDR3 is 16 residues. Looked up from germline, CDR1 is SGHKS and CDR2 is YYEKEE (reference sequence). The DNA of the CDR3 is TGTGCCAGCAGCACCGGACTAGCGGGAGATTTGGAGACCCAGTACTTC. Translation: CASSTGLAGDLETQYF.

In nucleotides, the CDR3 is TGTGCCAGCAGCCAAGACAGCTACAATGAGCAGTTCTTC. Translating it yields CASSQDSYNEQFF. V is TRBV5-4 and J is TRBJ2-1, with TRBD1 as a possible D gene (5 bases). Looked up from germline, CDR1 is SGHNT and CDR2 is YYREEE (reference sequence). V lost 4 bases, J lost 3 bases, and 8 bases lay in between. The CDR3 loop spans 13 amino acids.

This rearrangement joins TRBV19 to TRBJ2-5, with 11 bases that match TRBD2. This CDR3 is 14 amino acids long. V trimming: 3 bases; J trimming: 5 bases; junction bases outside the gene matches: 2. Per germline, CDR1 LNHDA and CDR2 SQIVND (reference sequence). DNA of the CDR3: TGTGCCAGTAGTATGCTAGCGGGGGGCGAGACCCAGTACTTC. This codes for CASSMLAGGETQYF.

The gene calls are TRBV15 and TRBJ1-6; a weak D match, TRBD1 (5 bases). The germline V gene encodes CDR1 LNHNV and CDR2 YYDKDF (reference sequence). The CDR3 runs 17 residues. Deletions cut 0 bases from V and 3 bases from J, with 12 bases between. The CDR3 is CATSRDGGRNYNSPLHF. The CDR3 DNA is TGTGCCACCAGCAGAGATGGGGGGAGAAACTATAATTCACCCCTCCACTTT.

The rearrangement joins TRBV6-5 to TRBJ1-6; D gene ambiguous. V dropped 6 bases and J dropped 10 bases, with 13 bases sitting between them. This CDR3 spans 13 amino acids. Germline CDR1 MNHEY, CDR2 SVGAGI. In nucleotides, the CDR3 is TGTGCCAGCAGGAGATCCTCGGAGTCACCCCTCCACTTT. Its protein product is CASRRSSESPLHF.

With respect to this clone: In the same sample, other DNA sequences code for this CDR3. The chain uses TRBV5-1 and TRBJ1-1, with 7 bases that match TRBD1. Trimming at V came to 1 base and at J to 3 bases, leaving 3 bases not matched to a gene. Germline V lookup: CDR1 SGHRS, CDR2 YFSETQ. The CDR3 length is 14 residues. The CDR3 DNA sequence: TGCGCCAGCAGCTTGCGACAGGGCGACACTGAAGCTTTCTTT. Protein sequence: CASSLRQGDTEAFF.

The chain's CDR3 is CASSSGQPNTEAFF. CDR3 DNA: TGCGCCAGCAGCTCGGGACAGCCGAACACTGAAGCTTTCTTT. The chain has TRBV5-1 and TRBJ1-1; TRBD1 agrees at 7 bases. V lost 3 bases, J lost 1 base, and 3 bases stayed unmatched. The V gene's germline CDR1 is SGHRS and CDR2 YFSETQ. The CDR3 has 14 residues.

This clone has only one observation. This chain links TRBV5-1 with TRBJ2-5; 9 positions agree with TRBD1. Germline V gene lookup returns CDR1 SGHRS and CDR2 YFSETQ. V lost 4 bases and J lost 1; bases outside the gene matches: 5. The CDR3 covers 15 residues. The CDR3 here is CASSTGTGSQETQYF. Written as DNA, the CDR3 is TGCGCCAGCAGCACCGGGACAGGGAGCCAAGAGACCCAGTACTTC.

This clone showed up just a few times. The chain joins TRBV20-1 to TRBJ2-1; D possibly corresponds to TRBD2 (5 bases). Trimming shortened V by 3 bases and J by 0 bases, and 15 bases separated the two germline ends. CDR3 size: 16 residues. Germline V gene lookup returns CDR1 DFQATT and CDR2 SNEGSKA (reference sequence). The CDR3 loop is CSASPTRGFSYNEQFF. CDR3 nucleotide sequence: TGCAGTGCTAGTCCCACGCGCGGGTTCTCCTACAATGAGCAGTTCTTC.

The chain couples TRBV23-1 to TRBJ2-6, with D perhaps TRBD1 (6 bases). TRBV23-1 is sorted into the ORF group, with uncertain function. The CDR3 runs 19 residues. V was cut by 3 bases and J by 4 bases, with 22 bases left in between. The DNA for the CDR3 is TGCGCCAGCAGTCAGAGCCGCGAACAGGGCGCTAAAGGGGCCAACGTCCTGACTTTC. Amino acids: CASSQSREQGAKGANVLTF.

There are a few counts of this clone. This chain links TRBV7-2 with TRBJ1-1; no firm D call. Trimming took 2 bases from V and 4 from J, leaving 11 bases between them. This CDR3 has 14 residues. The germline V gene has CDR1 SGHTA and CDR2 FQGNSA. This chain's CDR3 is CASSLIGEGTEAFF. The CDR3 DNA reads TGTGCCAGCAGCTTAATCGGGGAAGGCACTGAAGCTTTCTTT.

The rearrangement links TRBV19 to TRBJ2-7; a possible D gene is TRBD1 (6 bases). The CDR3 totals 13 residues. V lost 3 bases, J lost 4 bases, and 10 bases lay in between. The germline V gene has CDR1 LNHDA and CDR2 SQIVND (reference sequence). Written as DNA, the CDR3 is TGTGCCAGTAGTATGGGGGCGGGTTACGAGCAGTACTTC. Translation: CASSMGAGYEQYF.